The entry below gives a single T cell receptor beta chain sequence along with its context. Clones were read by immunoSEQ multiplex PCR, and TCRdb kept only the in-frame ones, dropping some. The sample carries over 130,000 clones, roughly 84% recorded once. The data belong to a study of blood T cell repertoires in COVID-19. The CDR3 has 13 residues. V lost 2 bases and J 8 bases, leaving 12 bases between the germline ends. Sequences were obtained from peripheral blood. This TCR came from a man under 40 with COVID-19, enrolled during active disease. This rearrangement joins TRBV12-3 or TRBV12-4 to TRBJ1-2; D unclear. The DNA of the CDR3 is TGTGCCAGCAGTTTATCGGGAAGTGGCGGCTACACCTTC. As protein: CASSLSGSGGYTF.